Below, 32 T cell receptor beta chains from the same sample are listed, as sequenced in a study of vaccination and CD4 T cells after COVID-19. The Oncomine TCR Beta short-read assay was applied to DNA of cultured CD4+ T cells. Each CDR3 protein is one row after TCRdb ran MiXCR on the PCR reads. The profile shows 10,000 to 15,000 distinct CDR3 sequences, roughly 80% of them singletons. These receptors' targets are unknown. The treatment denotes: roughly ten-day PBMC culture with coronavirus spike peptide pools or control peptides (ViraFEST assay). The sequencing input was CD4+ T cells from blood, cultured in vitro. The source of these receptors is a human donor who had recovered from COVID-19.

The chain carries TRBV7-9 and TRBJ2-7, with D unresolved. CDR3 length: 17 amino acids. Germline V gives CDR1 SEHNR, CDR2 FQNEAQ (reference sequence). Trimming stripped 1 base from V and 0 bases from J, with 16 bases between. CDR3 loop: CASSLGSRVLGSYEQYF. The DNA for the CDR3 is TGTGCCAGCAGCTTAGGGAGTAGGGTTTTGGGCTCCTACGAGCAGTACTTC.

This chain joins TRBV19 and TRBJ1-2; possibly TRBD1 for D (5 bases). This CDR3 region has 15 residues. Germline-derived CDR1 and CDR2 are LNHDA and SQIVND (reference sequence). Trimming took 3 bases from V and 7 from J, leaving 18 bases between them. The CDR3 reads CASSMGGRTSFGYTF. In DNA, the CDR3 is TGTGCCAGTAGTATGGGAGGACGGACATCTTTTGGCTACACCTTC. The variable domain in full, completed from reference TRBV19 and TRBJ1-2, reads DGGITQSPKYLFRKEGQNVTLSCEQNLNHDAMYWYRQDPGQGLRLIYYSQIVNDFQKGDIAEGYSVSREKKESFPLTVTSAQKNPTAFYLCASSMGGRTSFGYTFGSGTRLTVV.

V and J are TRBV10-2 and TRBJ1-5; weak D call: TRBD1 (6 bases). V was trimmed by 6 bases and J by 3 bases, leaving 15 bases between them. Germline V gene lookup returns CDR1 WSHSY and CDR2 SAAADI. This CDR3 has 15 amino acids. Here the CDR3 reads CASRMEGGHNQPQHF. The CDR3 DNA reads TGCGCCAGCAGGATGGAGGGGGGGCACAATCAGCCCCAGCATTTT.

J is TRBJ1-4 and V is TRBV2; 9 nucleotides match TRBD1. The CDR3 covers 14 residues. Trimming at V came to 6 bases and at J to 7 bases, leaving 6 bases not matched to a gene. Germline assignment: CDR1 SNHLY and CDR2 FYNNEI. The CDR3 bases are TGTGCCAGCAGCAGGGACAGGGCCCCTGAAAAACTGTTTTTT. It codes for CASSRDRAPEKLFF.

The genes are TRBV27 and TRBJ2-2; unclear D gene. Germline V gene data show CDR1 as MNHEY and CDR2 as SMNVEV (reference sequence). V lost 5 bases, J lost 0 bases, and 10 bases lay in between. This CDR3 is built from 15 residues. The CDR3, as DNA: TGTGCCAGCAGTACGGCCCTAACGAACACCGGGGAGCTGTTTTTT. It codes for CASSTALTNTGELFF.

CDR3 DNA: TGTGCCAGCAGTCCCCTATTGGGGGGACTTAGGGGAGATACTGGAAACACCATATATTTT. It specifies CASSPLLGGLRGDTGNTIYF. The chain links TRBV12-3 or TRBV12-4 to TRBJ1-3; tentative D call: TRBD1 (5 bases). The ends were cut back, 5 bases at V and 2 bases at J, with 28 bases in the middle. The CDR3 has 20 residues.

The chain joins TRBV7-8 to TRBJ2-7; D is uncertain. Trimming took 0 bases from V and 6 from J, leaving 9 bases between them. The length of the CDR3 is 13 residues. Germline V CDR1 and CDR2: SGHVS, FQNEAQ. DNA for the CDR3: TGTGCCAGCAGCTTAGCGGATGCAGTCGAGCAGTACTTC. Protein: CASSLADAVEQYF.

V usage is TRBV20-1 and J usage is TRBJ2-5; no definite D call. V gave up 0 bases and J gave up 1 base, with 9 bases separating them. The CDR3 is 14 residues long. Germline assignment: CDR1 DFQATT and CDR2 SNEGSKA (reference sequence). This chain's CDR3 is CSARDRGAQETQYF. The CDR3 DNA sequence: TGCAGTGCTAGAGATCGCGGCGCCCAAGAGACCCAGTACTTC.

V is TRBV6-1 and J is TRBJ1-1; a weak D match, TRBD1 (5 bases). Germline CDR1 reads MNHNS; CDR2 reads SASEGT. With 2 bases removed from V and 5 bases from J, the gap between germline ends came to 15 bases. This CDR3 is 15 amino acids long. CDR3 sequence: CASSEQGFGRTEAFF. The CDR3 nucleotides read TGTGCCAGCAGTGAACAGGGCTTTGGGAGAACTGAAGCTTTCTTT.

This chain links TRBV12-3 or TRBV12-4 with TRBJ1-2, with unresolved D. The CDR3 runs 12 residues. Trimming took 7 bases from V and 5 from J, leaving 11 bases between them. CDR3 protein: CASTNGYYGYTF. The CDR3 DNA follows: TGTGCCAGCACGAATGGGTATTATGGCTACACCTTC.

This clonotype occurred a few times. V gene TRBV10-1 combines with J gene TRBJ2-3; 9 bases are shared with TRBD2. Germline CDR1 is WNHNN and CDR2 is SYGVQD (reference sequence). The J segment lost 3 bases and the V segment lost 4 bases, leaving 14 bases of the junction unmatched. The CDR3 has 18 amino acids. CDR3: CASSVRSGASGRTDTQYF. CDR3 nucleotide sequence: TGCGCCAGCAGTGTACGGTCCGGGGCCAGCGGGAGGACAGATACGCAGTATTTT.

This sequence joins TRBV20-1 and TRBJ1-5; 9 bases agree with TRBD1. Germline V CDR1 and CDR2: DFQATT, SNEGSKA (reference sequence). The CDR3 consists of 21 residues. The J segment lost 0 bases and the V segment lost 0 bases, leaving 18 bases of the junction unmatched. CDR3 sequence reads: CSARDISLSDRGRYSNQPQHF. CDR3 nucleotides: TGCAGTGCTAGAGATATAAGCCTTTCGGACAGGGGCCGTTATAGCAATCAGCCCCAGCATTTT.

The V call is TRBV5-4, the J call TRBJ2-7; possibly TRBD2 for D (5 bases). There are 15 residues in the CDR3. Per the germline V gene, CDR1 is SGHNT and CDR2 is YYREEE (reference sequence). V lost 3 bases to trimming and J lost 0 bases, with 13 bases between them. The CDR3 nucleotides read TGTGCCAGCAGCTCAACCAGCGGTAGCTCCTACGAGCAGTACTTC. Its translation is CASSSTSGSSYEQYF. The full variable domain, with the rest looked up from reference TRBV5-4 and TRBJ2-7, is ETGVTQSPTHLIKTRGQQVTLRCSSQSGHNTVSWYQQALGQGPQFIFQYYREEENGRGNFPPRFSGLQFPNYSSELNVNALELDDSALYLCASSSTSGSSYEQYFGPGTRLTVT.

The chain uses TRBV15 and TRBJ1-2; D unresolved. Per germline, CDR1 LNHNV and CDR2 YYDKDF (reference sequence). CDR3 length: 14 residues. Trimming cost V 0 bases and J 8 bases, with 13 bases left between them. CDR3 in amino acids: CATSRDVSPSGYTF. The CDR3 DNA reads as TGTGCCACCAGCAGAGATGTTAGCCCATCGGGCTACACCTTC.

This clonotype was recorded a few times. This chain uses TRBV20-1 with TRBJ2-2; 10 nucleotides line up with TRBD1. Trimming at V came to 2 bases and at J to 4 bases, leaving 1 base not matched to a gene. Germline V lookup: CDR1 DFQATT, CDR2 SNEGSKA (reference sequence). This CDR3 contains 14 residues. The CDR3 DNA follows: TGCAGTGCTAGAAGGACAGGGGGCACCGGGGAGCTGTTTTTT. Translation gives CSARRTGGTGELFF.

A few counts support this clonotype. The chain uses TRBV24-1 and TRBJ1-2, with D unclear. Germline V lookup: CDR1 KGHDR, CDR2 SFDVKD. The germline V and J ends were trimmed by 1 base and 8 bases, with 7 bases remaining between them. The CDR3 is 12 amino acids. CDR3 sequence (DNA): TGTGCCACCAGTGATTTTAGGTTCGGCTACACCTTC. Its translation is CATSDFRFGYTF.

This clonotype was seen once. The chain combines TRBV5-1 with TRBJ2-1, with TRBD2 matching 8 bases. V lost 4 bases and J lost 7; bases outside the gene matches: 10. CDR1 and CDR2 (germline): SGHRS, YFSETQ. CDR3 size: 15 residues. The CDR3 DNA reads as TGCGCCAGCAGCCTCGAAGGGACTAGGGGGAATGAGCAGTTCTTC. Protein sequence: CASSLEGTRGNEQFF.

This chain links TRBV7-9 with TRBJ1-3, with a weak D call TRBD1 (6 bases). V gave up 5 bases and J gave up 2 bases, with 7 bases separating them. Germline CDR1 SEHNR, CDR2 FQNEAQ (reference sequence). CDR3 size: 13 residues. The CDR3 DNA is TGTGCCAGCAGCCAGGGGACTGGAAACACCATATATTTT. Translated, it gives CASSQGTGNTIYF.

The V call is TRBV6-2 or TRBV6-3, the J call TRBJ2-7, with 12 nucleotides matching TRBD2. Unmatched junction bases numbered 11, after V lost 7 bases and J lost 4 bases. Germline values: CDR1 MNHEY, CDR2 SVGEGT. There are 16 residues in the CDR3. CDR3 nucleotide sequence: TGTGCCAGCAACCCTCCAGGACTAGCGGGAATGTACGAGCAGTACTTC. This codes for CASNPPGLAGMYEQYF.

The chain carries TRBV27 and TRBJ1-2; perhaps TRBD1 as D (5 bases). This CDR3 region has 14 residues. The V and J ends lost 0 bases and 8 bases respectively, with 13 bases between them. CDR1 is MNHEY, CDR2 SMNVEV, per germline (reference sequence). For the CDR3, the DNA is TGTGCCAGCAGTTTATCGAGACAGTCCCAGGGCTACACCTTC. Encoded protein: CASSLSRQSQGYTF.

V usage is TRBV11-2 and J usage is TRBJ2-3; 10 nucleotides line up with TRBD2. The CDR3 covers 16 residues. The V and J ends lost 5 bases and 3 bases, in that order; junction bases with no gene match: 8. The V gene's germline CDR1 is SGHAT and CDR2 FQNNGV. CDR3 bases: TGTGCCAGCAGCCAAAGTTTAGCGGGAGGAACAGATACGCAGTATTTT. Its protein is CASSQSLAGGTDTQYF.

This clonotype was counted a few times. The chain carries TRBV18 and TRBJ1-6; TRBD1 is a possible D gene (5 bases). Trimming shortened V by 1 base and J by 6 bases, and 10 bases separated the two germline ends. In germline, CDR1 is KGHSH, CDR2 LQKENI. The CDR3 sequence is 15 residues long. CDR3 nucleotides: TGTGCCAGCTCACCACTTGCAGGGTTTAATTCACCCCTCCACTTT. Translated: CASSPLAGFNSPLHF.

This clonotype was observed a few times. The chain joins TRBV5-1 to TRBJ1-1; no firm D call. In germline, CDR1 is SGHRS, CDR2 YFSETQ. Trimming left V 3 bases short and J 1 base short, with 13 bases between. The CDR3 is made up of 15 amino acids. CDR3 sequence: CASSSLLGGNTEAFF. CDR3 nucleotides: TGCGCCAGCAGCTCCTTGTTAGGAGGGAACACTGAAGCTTTCTTT.

The chain is built from TRBV27 and TRBJ1-2; 8 nucleotides agree with TRBD1. Germline-derived CDR1 and CDR2 are MNHEY and SMNVEV (reference sequence). The CDR3 length is 13 residues. V lost 6 bases to trimming and J lost 2 bases; unmatched junction nucleotides: 2. The CDR3 protein is CASRTGGNYGYTF. As DNA, the CDR3 is TGTGCCAGCAGAACAGGGGGAAACTATGGCTACACCTTC.

This sequence joins TRBV19 and TRBJ2-2; the match to TRBD1 covers 10 bases. Germline V gives CDR1 LNHDA, CDR2 SQIVND (reference sequence). CDR3 length equals 16 residues. V shed 4 bases, J shed 3 bases, and the junction held 5 bases outside the gene matches. CDR3 sequence: CASSSRDRGYTGELFF. The CDR3 DNA is TGTGCCAGTAGTAGCCGGGACAGGGGATACACCGGGGAGCTGTTTTTT.

J is TRBJ2-5 and V is TRBV20-1; TRBD1 matches at 7 bases. Germline-derived CDR1 and CDR2 are DFQATT and SNEGSKA (reference sequence). J gave up 2 bases and V 3 bases, and 6 bases lay outside the gene matches. This CDR3 is 14 amino acids long. DNA of the CDR3: TGCAGTGCTAGTGGGAGCAGGGGGCAAGAGACCCAGTACTTC. This encodes CSASGSRGQETQYF.

This clonotype was found a few times. J is TRBJ1-5 and V is TRBV6-2 or TRBV6-3, with TRBD1 as a possible D gene (5 bases). The CDR3 has 16 residues. CDR1 and CDR2 (germline): MNHEY, SVGEGT. The V and J ends lost 0 bases and 5 bases respectively, with 14 bases between them. CDR3 nucleotide sequence: TGTGCCAGCAGTTACTCAGGCAGGGTGCGTTATCAGCCCCAGCATTTT. Translating it yields CASSYSGRVRYQPQHF.

V is TRBV7-2 and J is TRBJ1-6; 9 nucleotides match TRBD1. This CDR3 contains 13 residues. Trimming removed 7 bases from V and 9 bases from J; junction bases left unmatched: 4. Per germline, CDR1 SGHTA and CDR2 FQGNSA. The CDR3 loop is CASIDRGTSPLHF. The CDR3 DNA follows: TGTGCCAGCATCGACAGGGGGACTTCACCCCTCCACTTT.

This clonotype is judged medium-sized. This chain connects TRBV19 to TRBJ2-1, with TRBD2 matching over 10 bases. The CDR3 is made up of 18 amino acids. Germline CDR1 is LNHDA and CDR2 is SQIVND (reference sequence). V lost 2 bases to trimming and J lost 1 base; unmatched junction nucleotides: 8. CDR3 sequence reads: CASSISSGSGHSYNEQFF. The CDR3 bases are TGTGCCAGTAGTATATCTAGCGGGAGCGGGCATTCCTACAATGAGCAGTTCTTC.

This clonotype was seen once. V and J are TRBV20-1 and TRBJ1-2; D remains unclear. V dropped 1 base and J dropped 7 bases, with 13 bases sitting between them. This CDR3 comprises 13 residues. Germline V gives CDR1 DFQATT, CDR2 SNEGSKA (reference sequence). CDR3 sequence reads: CSARGETVSGYTF. The CDR3 DNA sequence: TGCAGTGCTAGAGGGGAGACCGTGTCTGGCTACACCTTC.

By sample fraction, this clonotype is medium-sized (0.01 to 0.1%). CDR3 coding DNA: TGTGCCAGCAGTTATAAGTTGGCTCGCACCGGGGAGCTGTTTTTT. Its translation: CASSYKLARTGELFF. The chain couples TRBV6-5 to TRBJ2-2; D remains unclear. The CDR3 contains 15 residues. V lost 3 bases and J 4 bases, leaving 12 bases between the germline ends. In germline, CDR1 is MNHEY, CDR2 SVGAGI.

The rearrangement uses TRBV6-1 and TRBJ2-2, with 8 bases lining up with TRBD1. The CDR3 loop spans 14 amino acids. Germline loops: CDR1 MNHNS, CDR2 SASEGT. The junction had 6 bases not matched to a gene; V was cut back by 6 bases and J by 6 bases. The CDR3 spells CASRPQGDAGELFF. The CDR3 DNA follows: TGTGCCAGCAGGCCACAGGGGGATGCCGGGGAGCTGTTTTTT.